This T cell receptor (beta chain) was profiled in a study of ipilimumab plus nivolumab after autologous stem cell transplantation. This CDR3 has 13 residues. Trimming removed 3 bases from V and 3 bases from J; junction bases left unmatched: 1. Germline V gene data show CDR1 as MNHEY and CDR2 as SMNVEV (reference sequence). Assay used: immunoSEQ multiplex PCR; TCRdb lists only in-frame clones, some missing. The sample contains about 19,000 clones, about four fifths of which appear only once. The table lists this clone with a count of one. This sequence joins TRBV27 and TRBJ1-2, with 7 bases fitting TRBD1. The input for sequencing was PBMCs, taken in a trial of ipilimumab plus nivolumab as post-transplant consolidation. The TCR originated in a male donor with diffuse large B-cell lymphoma. The chain's CDR3 is CASSFDRDYGYTF. For the CDR3, the DNA is TGTGCCAGCAGTTTTGACAGGGACTATGGCTACACCTTC.